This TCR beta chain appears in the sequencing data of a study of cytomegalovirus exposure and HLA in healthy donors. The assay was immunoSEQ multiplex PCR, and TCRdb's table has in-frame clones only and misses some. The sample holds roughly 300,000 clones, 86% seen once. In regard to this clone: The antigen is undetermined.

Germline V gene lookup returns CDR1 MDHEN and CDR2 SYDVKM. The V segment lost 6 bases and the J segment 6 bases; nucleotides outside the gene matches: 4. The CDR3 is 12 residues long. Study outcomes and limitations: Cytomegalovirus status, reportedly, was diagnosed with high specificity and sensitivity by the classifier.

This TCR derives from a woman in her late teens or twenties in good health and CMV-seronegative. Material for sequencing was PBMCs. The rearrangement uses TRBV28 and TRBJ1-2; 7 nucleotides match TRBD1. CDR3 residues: CASSVTGNGYTF. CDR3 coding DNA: TGTGCCAGCAGCGTGACAGGGAATGGCTACACCTTC.